This record looks at one T cell receptor beta chain sequence and its context. The antigen is undetermined. This entry is derived from a study of T cell responses to AZD1222 COVID-19 vaccine. Study-level background: Pooled samples include second doses given at about 4 or 12 weeks.

Trimming cost V 6 bases and J 6 bases, with 10 bases left between them. Germline V CDR1 and CDR2: DFQATT, SNEGSKA (reference sequence). There are 11 residues in the CDR3. Using immunoSEQ multiplex PCR, the repertoire was profiled, and TCRdb retains in-frame clones only, with some absent. The data contain about 120,000 clones, 70% to 85% of them singletons. Whole-study findings and limits: Scientists sampled the repertoires only once the peak T cell response had passed. The study reported that nearly half of spike-specific TCRs target unmutated variant regions. There were mostly white British donors and more females than males, and clonal diversity was possibly underestimated.

The chain carries TRBV20-1 and TRBJ2-3; D gene ambiguous. This specimen consisted of peripheral blood, obtained on day 0 of AZD1222 vaccination. This TCR came from an adult in good health. The CDR3: CSAQHRDTQYF. CDR3 in DNA: TGCAGTGCACAACACCGGGATACGCAGTATTTT.